This T cell receptor beta chain was recorded in a study of blood T cell repertoires in COVID-19. Assay used: immunoSEQ multiplex PCR; TCRdb lists only in-frame clones, some missing. This sample has about 220,000 clones, with over 75% found just once. CDR1 and CDR2 (germline): MNHEY, SVGAGI. Trimming cost V 8 bases and J 6 bases, with 20 bases left between them. The CDR3 spans 15 residues. The sequence was collected from a woman aged 18-29 years in a cohort exposed to, infected with or recovered from COVID-19 (not recorded which). Sequences were obtained from PBMCs or T cells enriched from blood (not recorded which). V usage is TRBV6-5 and J usage is TRBJ2-1; tentative D call: TRBD2 (6 bases). The DNA of the CDR3 is TGTGCCAGCTCCCTGGCGGGAAAGTGGACCAATGAGCAGTTCTTC. This gives the protein CASSLAGKWTNEQFF.